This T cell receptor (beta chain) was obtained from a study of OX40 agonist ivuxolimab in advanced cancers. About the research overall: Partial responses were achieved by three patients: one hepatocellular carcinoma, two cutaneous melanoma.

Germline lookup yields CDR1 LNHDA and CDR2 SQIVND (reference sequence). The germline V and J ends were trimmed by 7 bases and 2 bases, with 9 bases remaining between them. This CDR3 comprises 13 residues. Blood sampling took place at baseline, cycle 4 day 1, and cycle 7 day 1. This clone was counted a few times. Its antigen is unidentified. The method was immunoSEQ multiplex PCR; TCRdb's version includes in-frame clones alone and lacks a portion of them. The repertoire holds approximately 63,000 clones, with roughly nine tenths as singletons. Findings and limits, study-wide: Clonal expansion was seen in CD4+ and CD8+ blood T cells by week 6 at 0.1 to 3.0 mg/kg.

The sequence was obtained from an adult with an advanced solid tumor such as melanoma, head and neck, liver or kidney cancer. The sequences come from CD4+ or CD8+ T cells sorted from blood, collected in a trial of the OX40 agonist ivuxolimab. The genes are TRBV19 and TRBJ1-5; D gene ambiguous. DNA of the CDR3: TGTGCCAGTAACACAAGGGGCAATCAGCCCCAGCATTTT. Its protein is CASNTRGNQPQHF.